Below are 25 T cell receptor beta chains sequenced from a single sample in a study of control samples from healthy donors and cancer patients. Libraries were prepared by immunoSEQ multiplex PCR; TCRdb keeps only in-frame clonotypes and omits some of them. Here the sample spans 110,000 to 150,000 clones, roughly nine tenths being singletons. The sequenced material came from blood. The origin of the receptors is a young man in good health.

The chain carries TRBV5-1 and TRBJ2-7; D gene uncertain. CDR3 length equals 11 residues. Trimming removed 4 bases from V and 3 bases from J, with 5 bases in between. In germline, CDR1 is SGHRS, CDR2 YFSETQ. The CDR3 spells CASSENYEQYF. The CDR3 region has the DNA TGCGCCAGCAGCGAAAACTACGAGCAGTACTTC.

The chain joins TRBV27 to TRBJ1-2; D gene ambiguous. CDR1 MNHEY and CDR2 SMNVEV come from the germline V gene (reference sequence). Trimming shortened V by 6 bases and J by 4 bases, and 9 bases separated the two germline ends. This CDR3 region has 12 residues. CDR3 amino acids: CASSPSGYGYTF. In DNA form, the CDR3 reads TGTGCCAGCAGCCCATCCGGCTATGGCTACACCTTC.

This rearrangement joins TRBV7-2 to TRBJ2-3; no clear D. This CDR3 has 14 residues. Deletions cut 0 bases from V and 2 bases from J, with 6 bases between. Germline CDR1 SGHTA, CDR2 FQGNSA. CDR3 residues: CASSLALATDTQYF. The CDR3 bases are TGTGCCAGCAGCTTAGCGCTGGCCACAGATACGCAGTATTTT.

The chain is built from TRBV27 and TRBJ2-4; a weak D match, TRBD1 (6 bases). The V end was cut by 3 bases, the J end by 0 bases, with 18 bases between. Germline V gives CDR1 MNHEY, CDR2 SMNVEV (reference sequence). This CDR3 region has 18 residues. In DNA, the CDR3 is TGTGCCAGCAGTTTGGGCGGACAGCCATTACTAGCCAAAAACATTCAGTACTTC. Translation: CASSLGGQPLLAKNIQYF.

This chain connects TRBV19 to TRBJ2-7, with 9 bases identical to TRBD2. The CDR3 spans 14 residues. CDR1 LNHDA and CDR2 SQIVND come from the germline V gene (reference sequence). V dropped 3 bases and J dropped 3; count of bases not matched to a gene: 3. The CDR3 region is CASSIASGIYEQYF. In nucleotides, the CDR3 is TGTGCCAGTAGTATCGCTAGCGGGATCTACGAGCAGTACTTC.

The rearrangement links TRBV4-3 to TRBJ2-1; D remains ambiguous. V was pared by 3 bases and J by 5 bases, with 8 bases between. The CDR3 length is 13 residues. Germline lookup yields CDR1 LGHNA and CDR2 YSLEER. The CDR3 spells CASSQNRNNEQFF. DNA for the CDR3: TGCGCCAGCAGCCAGAACCGGAACAATGAGCAGTTCTTC.

The CDR3 nucleotides read TGTGCCAGCAGTCCCGGGCCCCACAATGAGCAGTTCTTC. Its protein is CASSPGPHNEQFF. The rearrangement links TRBV6-2 or TRBV6-3 to TRBJ2-1; D call uncertain. CDR1 is MNHEY, CDR2 SVGEGT, per germline. Deletions cut 5 bases from V and 5 bases from J, with 10 bases between. This CDR3 is 13 amino acids long.

The chain combines TRBV6-2 or TRBV6-3 with TRBJ2-7; TRBD2 matches 9 bases. The CDR3 spans 15 residues. CDR1 MNHEY and CDR2 SVGEGT come from the germline V gene. V shed 2 bases, J shed 4 bases, and the junction held 6 bases outside the gene matches. CDR3 sequence (DNA): TGTGCCAGCAGTTACAGTCCTAGCGGGGAGTACGAGCAGTACTTC. Protein product: CASSYSPSGEYEQYF.

The chain combines TRBV12-5 with TRBJ2-3; 16 positions agree with TRBD2. After removal of 3 bases from V and 4 bases from J, the junction contained 1 base not matched to a gene. The CDR3 runs 16 residues. The germline V gene has CDR1 LGHNT and CDR2 FRNRAP. DNA of the CDR3: TGTGCTAGTGGTTTAGGGACTAGCGGGGGGGCAGATACGCAGTATTTT. As protein: CASGLGTSGGADTQYF. The full variable domain, with the rest looked up from reference TRBV12-5 and TRBJ2-3, is DARVTQTPRHKVTEMGQEVTMRCQPILGHNTVFWYRQTMMQGLELLAYFRNRAPLDDSGMPKDRFSAEMPDATLATLKIQPSEPRDSAVYFCASGLGTSGGADTQYFGPGTRLTVL.

This clone is a singleton in its sample. This chain uses TRBV19 with TRBJ2-3; D is unclear. The germline V gene encodes CDR1 LNHDA and CDR2 SQIVND (reference sequence). Deletions cut 7 bases from V and 2 bases from J, with 10 bases between. The CDR3 extends over 13 amino acids. CDR3 loop: CASTPGNTDTQYF. In DNA, the CDR3 is TGTGCCAGTACCCCTGGAAACACAGATACGCAGTATTTT.

The chain uses TRBV19 and TRBJ2-3; 9 positions agree with TRBD2. Germline V gene sequence: CDR1 LNHDA, CDR2 SQIVND (reference sequence). The CDR3 length is 16 residues. The V gene end was trimmed by 4 bases and the J gene end by 4 bases; junction bases not matched to a gene: 9. This CDR3 reads CASSSSGGGAPDTQYF. CDR3 nucleotides: TGTGCCAGTAGTAGTTCGGGCGGGGGGGCCCCAGATACGCAGTATTTT.

The V call is TRBV10-3, the J call TRBJ1-5, with D tentatively TRBD1 (6 bases). Germline V gene lookup returns CDR1 ENHRY and CDR2 SYGVKD. There are 13 residues in the CDR3. The germline V and J ends were trimmed by 7 bases and 3 bases, with 10 bases remaining between them. CDR3 coding DNA: TGTGCCATCAACAGGGAAGCCAATCAGCCCCAGCATTTT. Protein sequence: CAINREANQPQHF.

This clone was observed a single time. This chain links TRBV19 with TRBJ1-1, with D unresolved. Trimming left V 7 bases short and J 7 bases short, with 16 bases between. The germline gives CDR1 LNHDA, CDR2 SQIVND (reference sequence). There are 13 residues in the CDR3. CDR3 amino acids: CASTPDGFGEAFF. CDR3 nucleotide sequence: TGTGCCAGTACCCCGGATGGGTTCGGTGAAGCTTTCTTT.

The V gene is TRBV19, the J gene TRBJ1-1, with D hard to call. V lost 7 bases and J lost 3, with 21 bases in between. The CDR3 extends over 16 amino acids. Germline CDR1 and CDR2: LNHDA and SQIVND (reference sequence). CDR3 amino acids: CASTGDRRQEDTEAFF. The DNA of the CDR3 is TGTGCCAGTACTGGGGATCGCCGTCAGGAGGACACTGAAGCTTTCTTT.

CDR3: CASSFTQGANEKLFF. The CDR3 DNA follows: TGTGCCAGCAGCTTCACCCAGGGAGCTAATGAAAAACTGTTTTTT. The chain is built from TRBV9 and TRBJ1-4; a weak D match, TRBD1 (5 bases). CDR3 size: 15 residues. V dropped 4 bases and J dropped 3 bases, with 13 bases sitting between them. Germline V gives CDR1 SGDLS, CDR2 YYNGEE.

J is TRBJ2-7 and V is TRBV10-3; 8 bases line up with TRBD2. CDR1 and CDR2 (germline): ENHRY, SYGVKD. CDR3 length equals 15 residues. V shed 11 bases and J 2 bases; nucleotides not matched to a gene: 14. CDR3 DNA: TGTGCCTCGAAAGAAGGAAGCGGGAGCCCCTACGAGCAGTACTTC. Protein: CASKEGSGSPYEQYF.

The chain combines TRBV18 with TRBJ2-5; no definite D call. Germline assignment: CDR1 KGHSH and CDR2 LQKENI. CDR3 length: 14 amino acids. Trimming cost V 0 bases and J 5 bases, with 10 bases left between them. CDR3 in DNA: TGTGCCAGCTCACCACCGGAGTTGCGGGAGACCCAGTACTTC. It specifies CASSPPELRETQYF.

J is TRBJ2-7 and V is TRBV19; no firm D call. The CDR3 has 16 amino acids. Germline V gene data show CDR1 as LNHDA and CDR2 as SQIVND (reference sequence). The V gene lost 4 bases and the J gene lost 0 bases, with 16 bases spanning the gap. This CDR3 is CASSNPGSESSYEQYF. CDR3 DNA sequence: TGTGCCAGTAGTAATCCTGGCAGCGAGAGCTCCTACGAGCAGTACTTC.

The rearrangement uses TRBV3-1 (or the pseudogene TRBV3-2) and TRBJ1-1, with a tentative D call TRBD1 (6 bases). The V end was cut by 6 bases, the J end by 4 bases, with 12 bases between. The length of the CDR3 is 13 residues. Germline V gene data show CDR1 as LGHDT and CDR2 as YNNKEL (reference sequence). In DNA, the CDR3 is TGTGCCAGCAGACAGGGCTCGAGCACTGAAGCTTTCTTT. Amino acids: CASRQGSSTEAFF.

V gene TRBV11-3 combines with J gene TRBJ2-5, with a weak D call TRBD1 (5 bases). The V end lost 2 bases, the J end lost 5 bases, and 15 bases lay between the germline ends. Per the germline V gene, CDR1 is SGHNT and CDR2 is YENEEA. This CDR3 contains 15 residues. CDR3 coding DNA: TGTGCCAGCAGCTTATCCAGGGTAGGATTGGAGACCCAGTACTTC. It encodes CASSLSRVGLETQYF. The full variable domain, in which reference TRBV11-3 and TRBJ2-5 provide the parts outside the CDR3, is EAGVVQSPRYKIIEKKQPVAFWCNPISGHNTLYWYLQNLGQGPELLIRYENEEAVDDSQLPKDRFSAERLKGVDSTLKIQPAELGDSAVYLCASSLSRVGLETQYFGPGTRLLVL.

The chain employs TRBV24-1 and TRBJ2-5; 7 positions agree with TRBD1. V shed 4 bases, J shed 5 bases, and the junction held 12 bases outside the gene matches. Germline V gene sequence: CDR1 KGHDR, CDR2 SFDVKD. CDR3 length: 16 amino acids. As DNA, the CDR3 is TGTGCCACCAGTGACCCGGACAGGAGCCTAACGGAGACCCAGTACTTC. Encoded protein: CATSDPDRSLTETQYF.

The chain has TRBV19 and TRBJ2-4, with TRBD1 matching 8 bases. Germline CDR1 reads LNHDA; CDR2 reads SQIVND (reference sequence). Losses at the gene ends were 4 bases for V and 2 bases for J; bases not matched to a gene: 7. The CDR3 consists of 16 residues. CDR3 sequence: CASSTWTGPSKNIQYF. The DNA of the CDR3 is TGTGCCAGTAGTACCTGGACAGGGCCGTCCAAAAACATTCAGTACTTC.

This chain links TRBV12-3 or TRBV12-4 with TRBJ1-1; D is unclear. There are 12 residues in the CDR3. V was pared by 3 bases and J by 5 bases, with 7 bases between. The CDR3 here is CASSFWKTEAFF. In nucleotides, the CDR3 is TGTGCCAGCAGTTTTTGGAAGACTGAAGCTTTCTTT.

The chain employs TRBV9 and TRBJ1-2, with 7 bases fitting TRBD1. Per the germline V gene, CDR1 is SGDLS and CDR2 is YYNGEE. V gave up 3 bases and J gave up 4 bases; unmatched junction bases: 15. The CDR3 contains 17 residues. CDR3 bases: TGTGCCAGCAGCGCGGAGGGATATGGACAGGAATTCTATGGCTACACCTTC. As protein: CASSAEGYGQEFYGYTF.

This chain joins TRBV24-1 and TRBJ2-5, with a weak D call TRBD2 (5 bases). CDR3 length equals 12 residues. V lost 7 bases and J 4 bases, leaving 9 bases between the germline ends. Germline CDR1 reads KGHDR; CDR2 reads SFDVKD. CDR3 in amino acids: CATSSGSETQYF. The CDR3, as DNA: TGTGCCACCAGCTCGGGGTCAGAGACCCAGTACTTC.